The clone carrying this T cell receptor (beta chain) was detected a few times. As yet, its antigen is unknown. This record belongs to a study of T-cell memory formation after mild COVID-19. Overall study: The TCR clusters were mostly specific to one donor. General study points: In pre-infection memory, a portion of responding clones appeared, which suggested that cross-reactive memory joined. Contracting clones from day 15 to 85 had balanced CD4/CD8; later expanders favoured CD4+.

J was trimmed by 5 bases and V by 4 bases; bases with no gene match: 5. The CDR3 spans 15 residues. Germline lookup yields CDR1 SGHKS and CDR2 YYEKEE (reference sequence). Using its own MiXCR run on the 5' RACE reads, TCRdb lists one record per CDR3 protein. In the table there are 180,000 or so distinct CDR3 sequences, approximately 10% of which are singletons. The gene calls are TRBV5-5 and TRBJ2-1; TRBD2 matches at 11 bases. The specimen was PBMCs or a T cell subset sorted from them (not recorded which). The sequence came from a man between 18 and 35 years old who had mild COVID-19 (a few samples of this study predate the infection). Cell type and time point are not known. The CDR3 spells CASSHSGGADNEQFF. CDR3 in DNA: TGTGCCAGCAGCCATAGCGGGGGGGCAGACAATGAGCAGTTCTTC.